This TCR beta chain appears in the sequencing data of a study of T-cell reconstitution after alpha-beta-depleted transplantation in children. Study conclusions and caveats: At around two months after transplant, the alpha-beta T cells were reportedly derived from several hundred expanded clones that came from non-depleted graft cells.

This clonotype was seen many times. The antigen remains undetermined. The CDR3 totals 13 residues. Trimming removed 1 base at V and 10 bases at J, with 12 bases between. Germline V lookup: CDR1 SGHAT, CDR2 FQNNGV. Unique molecular identifiers featured in how the TCRbeta library was prepared. MiXCR was run by TCRdb on the PCR reads, yielding one entry per CDR3 protein. The top ten hold about 6% of the sample, which has roughly 100,000 distinct CDR3 sequences, under 7% seen once. This chain links TRBV11-2 with TRBJ2-3; possibly TRBD2 for D (5 bases). The TCR comes from a female patient aged 2-10 years who had a stem cell transplant for Fanconi anemia, so the T cells may come from the graft donor. The material sequenced was PBMCs, mostly from graft donor cells, taken 60 days after TCRalphabeta/CD19-depleted stem cell transplant. CDR3 DNA sequence: TGTGCCAGCAGCTTAGCGACGAGGCGGGCGCAGTATTTT. Encoded protein: CASSLATRRAQYF. Supplemented by reference TRBV11-2 and TRBJ2-3, the full variable domain reads EAGVAQSPRYKIIEKRQSVAFWCNPISGHATLYWYQQILGQGPKLLIQFQNNGVVDDSQLPKDRFSAERLKGVDSTLKIQPAKLEDSAVYLCASSLATRRAQYFGPGTRLTVL.